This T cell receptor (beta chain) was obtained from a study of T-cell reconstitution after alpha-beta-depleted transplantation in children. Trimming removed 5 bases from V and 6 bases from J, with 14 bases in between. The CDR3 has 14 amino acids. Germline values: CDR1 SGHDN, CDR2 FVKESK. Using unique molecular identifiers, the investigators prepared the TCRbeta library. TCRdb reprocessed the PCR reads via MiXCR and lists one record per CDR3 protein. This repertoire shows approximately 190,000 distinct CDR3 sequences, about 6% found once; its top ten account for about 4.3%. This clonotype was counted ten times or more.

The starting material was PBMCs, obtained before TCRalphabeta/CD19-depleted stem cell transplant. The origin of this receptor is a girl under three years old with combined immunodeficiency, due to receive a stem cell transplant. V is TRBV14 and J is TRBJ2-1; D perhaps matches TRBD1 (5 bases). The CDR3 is CASSNQGLFNEQFF. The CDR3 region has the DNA TGTGCCAGCAGCAATCAGGGCCTATTCAATGAGCAGTTCTTC.